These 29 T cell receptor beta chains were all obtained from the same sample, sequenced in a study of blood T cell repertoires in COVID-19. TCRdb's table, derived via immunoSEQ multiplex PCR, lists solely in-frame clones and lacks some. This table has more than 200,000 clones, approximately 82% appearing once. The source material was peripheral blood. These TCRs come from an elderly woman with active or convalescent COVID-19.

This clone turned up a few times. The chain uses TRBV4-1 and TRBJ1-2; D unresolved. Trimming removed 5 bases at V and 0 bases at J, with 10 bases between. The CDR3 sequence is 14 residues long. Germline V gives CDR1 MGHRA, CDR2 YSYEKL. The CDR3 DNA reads TGCGCCAGCAGCTCCTCACAGTCTAACTATGGCTACACCTTC. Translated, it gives CASSSSQSNYGYTF.

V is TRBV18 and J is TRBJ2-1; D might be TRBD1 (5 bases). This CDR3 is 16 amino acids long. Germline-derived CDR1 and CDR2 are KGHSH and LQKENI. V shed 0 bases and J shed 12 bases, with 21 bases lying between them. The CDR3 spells CASSPPNTMQGLWQFF. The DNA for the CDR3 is TGTGCCAGCTCACCACCGAATACGATGCAGGGATTATGGCAGTTCTTC.

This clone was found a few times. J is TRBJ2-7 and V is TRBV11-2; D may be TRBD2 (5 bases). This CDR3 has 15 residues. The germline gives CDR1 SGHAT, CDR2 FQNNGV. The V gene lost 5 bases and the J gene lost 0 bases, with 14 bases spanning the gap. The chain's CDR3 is CASSPPGFSSYEQYF. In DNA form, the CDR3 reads TGTGCCAGCAGCCCCCCGGGGTTTTCCTCCTACGAGCAGTACTTC.

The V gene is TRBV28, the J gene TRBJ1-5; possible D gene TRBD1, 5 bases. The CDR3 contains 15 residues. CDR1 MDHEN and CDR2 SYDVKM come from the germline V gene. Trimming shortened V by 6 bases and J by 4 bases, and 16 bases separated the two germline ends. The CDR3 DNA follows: TGTGCCAGCAGGAGAACAGGTTACGGGAATCAGCCCCAGCATTTT. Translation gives CASRRTGYGNQPQHF.

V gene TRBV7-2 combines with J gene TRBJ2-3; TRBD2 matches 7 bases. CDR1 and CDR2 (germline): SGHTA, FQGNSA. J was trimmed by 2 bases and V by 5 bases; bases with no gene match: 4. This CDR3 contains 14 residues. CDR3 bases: TGTGCCAGCAGCCCAGGACTAGTCACAGATACGCAGTATTTT. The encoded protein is CASSPGLVTDTQYF.

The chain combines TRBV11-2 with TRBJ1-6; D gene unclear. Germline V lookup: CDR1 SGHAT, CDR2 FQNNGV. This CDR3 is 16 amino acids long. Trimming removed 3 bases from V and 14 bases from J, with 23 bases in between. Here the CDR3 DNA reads TGTGCCAGCAGCTTTCCCCGGACGGGATTTCACCCAGCCCTCCACTTT. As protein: CASSFPRTGFHPALHF.

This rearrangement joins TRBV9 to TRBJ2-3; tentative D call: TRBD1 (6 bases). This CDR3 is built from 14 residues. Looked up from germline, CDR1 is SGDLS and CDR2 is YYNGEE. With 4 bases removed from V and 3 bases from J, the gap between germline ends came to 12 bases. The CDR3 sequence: CASSFDRQTDTQYF. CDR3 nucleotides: TGTGCCAGCAGCTTTGACAGGCAGACAGATACGCAGTATTTT.

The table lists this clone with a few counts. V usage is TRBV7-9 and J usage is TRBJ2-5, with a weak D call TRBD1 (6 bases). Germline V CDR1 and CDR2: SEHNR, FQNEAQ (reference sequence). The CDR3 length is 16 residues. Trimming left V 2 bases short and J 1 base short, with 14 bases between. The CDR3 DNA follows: TGTGCCAGCAGCTTATTTGGGAGCAGGGGCCAAGAGACCCAGTACTTC. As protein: CASSLFGSRGQETQYF.

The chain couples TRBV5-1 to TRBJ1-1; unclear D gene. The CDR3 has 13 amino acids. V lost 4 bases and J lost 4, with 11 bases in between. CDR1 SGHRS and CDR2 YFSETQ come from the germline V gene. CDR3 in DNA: TGCGCCAGCAGCCCGGGGTGGGGCACTGAAGCTTTCTTT. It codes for CASSPGWGTEAFF.

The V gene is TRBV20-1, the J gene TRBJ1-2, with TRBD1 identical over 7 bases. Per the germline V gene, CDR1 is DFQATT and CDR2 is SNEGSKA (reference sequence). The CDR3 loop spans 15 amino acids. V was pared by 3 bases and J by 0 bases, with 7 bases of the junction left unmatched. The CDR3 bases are TGCAGTGCTAGTTCCAGGGGGAGCTCTAACTATGGCTACACCTTC. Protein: CSASSRGSSNYGYTF.

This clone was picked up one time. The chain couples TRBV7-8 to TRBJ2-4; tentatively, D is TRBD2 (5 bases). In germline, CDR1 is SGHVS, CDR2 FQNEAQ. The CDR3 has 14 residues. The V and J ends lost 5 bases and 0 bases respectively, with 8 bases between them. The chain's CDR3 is CASSHSEAKNIQYF. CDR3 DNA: TGTGCCAGCAGCCATAGCGAAGCCAAAAACATTCAGTACTTC.

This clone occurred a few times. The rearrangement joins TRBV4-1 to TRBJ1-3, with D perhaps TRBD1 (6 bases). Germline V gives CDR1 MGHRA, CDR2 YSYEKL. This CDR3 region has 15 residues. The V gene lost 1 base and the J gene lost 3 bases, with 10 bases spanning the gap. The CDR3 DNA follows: TGCGCCAGCAGCCAAGTAGTAGGGGGTGGAAACACCATATATTTT. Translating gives CASSQVVGGGNTIYF.

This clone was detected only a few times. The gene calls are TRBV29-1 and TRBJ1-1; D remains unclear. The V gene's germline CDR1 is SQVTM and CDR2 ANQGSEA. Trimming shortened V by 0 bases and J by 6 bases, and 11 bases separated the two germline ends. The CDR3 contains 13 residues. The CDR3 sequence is CSVEDNSVSEAFF. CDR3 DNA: TGCAGCGTTGAAGATAATTCGGTGTCTGAAGCTTTCTTT.

CDR3 DNA: TGTGCCAGCTCCCGGGACAGGGTCGACGAGCAGTACTTC. Amino acids: CASSRDRVDEQYF. This chain connects TRBV18 to TRBJ2-7; 9 bases are a match to TRBD1. Per the germline V gene, CDR1 is KGHSH and CDR2 is LQKENI. V dropped 6 bases and J dropped 5; count of bases not matched to a gene: 5. The CDR3 is made up of 13 amino acids.

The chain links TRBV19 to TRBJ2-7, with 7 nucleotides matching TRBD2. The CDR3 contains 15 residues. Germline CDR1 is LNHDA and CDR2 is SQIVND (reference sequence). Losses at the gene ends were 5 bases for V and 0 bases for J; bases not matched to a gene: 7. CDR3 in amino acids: CASSSDGGSSYEQYF. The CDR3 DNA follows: TGTGCCAGTAGTTCCGACGGGGGGAGCTCCTACGAGCAGTACTTC. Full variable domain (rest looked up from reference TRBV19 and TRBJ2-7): DGGITQSPKYLFRKEGQNVTLSCEQNLNHDAMYWYRQDPGQGLRLIYYSQIVNDFQKGDIAEGYSVSREKKESFPLTVTSAQKNPTAFYLCASSSDGGSSYEQYFGPGTRLTVT.

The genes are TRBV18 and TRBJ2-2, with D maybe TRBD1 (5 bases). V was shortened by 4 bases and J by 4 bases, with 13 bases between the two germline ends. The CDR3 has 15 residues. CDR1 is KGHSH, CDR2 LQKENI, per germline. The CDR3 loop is CASSLSDRFTGELFF. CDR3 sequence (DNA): TGTGCCAGCTCACTGAGCGACAGATTCACCGGGGAGCTGTTTTTT. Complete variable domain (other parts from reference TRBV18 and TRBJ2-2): NAGVMQNPRHLVRRRGQEARLRCSPMKGHSHVYWYRQLPEEGLKFMVYLQKENIIDESGMPKERFSAEFPKEGPSILRIQQVVRGDSAAYFCASSLSDRFTGELFFGEGSRLTVL.

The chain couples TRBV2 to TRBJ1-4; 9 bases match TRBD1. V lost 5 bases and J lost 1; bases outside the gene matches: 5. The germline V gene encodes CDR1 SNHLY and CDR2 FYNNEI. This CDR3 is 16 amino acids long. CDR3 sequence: CASSSETGGTNEKLFF. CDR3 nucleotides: TGTGCCAGCAGTAGTGAGACAGGGGGAACTAATGAAAAACTGTTTTTT.

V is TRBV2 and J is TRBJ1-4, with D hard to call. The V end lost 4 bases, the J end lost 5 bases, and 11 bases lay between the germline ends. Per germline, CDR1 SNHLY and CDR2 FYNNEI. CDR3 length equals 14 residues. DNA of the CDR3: TGTGCCAGCAGTGTCGGCAGACAAAATGAAAAACTGTTTTTT. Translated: CASSVGRQNEKLFF.

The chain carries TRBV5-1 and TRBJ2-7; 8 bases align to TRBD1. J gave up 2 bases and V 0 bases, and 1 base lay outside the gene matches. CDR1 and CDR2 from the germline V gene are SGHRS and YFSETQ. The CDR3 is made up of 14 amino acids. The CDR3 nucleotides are TGCGCCAGCAGCTTGGACAGGGGGGCCTACGAGCAGTACTTC. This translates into CASSLDRGAYEQYF.

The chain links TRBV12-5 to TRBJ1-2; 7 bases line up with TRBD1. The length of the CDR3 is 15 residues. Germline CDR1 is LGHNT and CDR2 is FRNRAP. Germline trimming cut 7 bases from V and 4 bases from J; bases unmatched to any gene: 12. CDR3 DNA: TGTGCTAGTGCCCCCTCGACCTCAGGGGGCTATGGCTACACCTTC. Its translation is CASAPSTSGGYGYTF. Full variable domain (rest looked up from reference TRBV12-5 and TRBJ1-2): DARVTQTPRHKVTEMGQEVTMRCQPILGHNTVFWYRQTMMQGLELLAYFRNRAPLDDSGMPKDRFSAEMPDATLATLKIQPSEPRDSAVYFCASAPSTSGGYGYTFGSGTRLTVV.

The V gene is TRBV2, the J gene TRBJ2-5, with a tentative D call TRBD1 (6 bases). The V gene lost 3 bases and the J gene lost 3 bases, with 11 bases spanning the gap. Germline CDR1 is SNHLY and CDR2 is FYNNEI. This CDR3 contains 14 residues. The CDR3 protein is CASSDSAGEETQYF. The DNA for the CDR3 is TGTGCCAGCAGTGATTCGGCAGGGGAAGAGACCCAGTACTTC.

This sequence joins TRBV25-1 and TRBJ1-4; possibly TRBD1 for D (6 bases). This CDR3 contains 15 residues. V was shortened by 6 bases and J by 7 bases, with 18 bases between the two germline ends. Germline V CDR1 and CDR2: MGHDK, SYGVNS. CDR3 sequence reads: CASSHSGGAGEKLFF. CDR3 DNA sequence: TGTGCCAGCAGCCACTCCGGGGGGGCGGGTGAAAAACTGTTTTTT.

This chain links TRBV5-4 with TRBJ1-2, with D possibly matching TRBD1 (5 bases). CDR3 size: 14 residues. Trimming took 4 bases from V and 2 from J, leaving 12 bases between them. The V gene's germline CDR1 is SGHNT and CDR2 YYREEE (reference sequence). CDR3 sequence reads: CASSHMTVNYGYTF. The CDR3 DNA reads TGTGCCAGCAGCCACATGACAGTGAACTATGGCTACACCTTC.

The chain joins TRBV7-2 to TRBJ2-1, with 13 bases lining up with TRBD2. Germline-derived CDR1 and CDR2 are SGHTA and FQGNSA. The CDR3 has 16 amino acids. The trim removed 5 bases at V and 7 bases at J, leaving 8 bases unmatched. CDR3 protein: CASSPPGLAGLNEQFF. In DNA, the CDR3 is TGTGCCAGCAGCCCTCCGGGACTAGCGGGATTGAATGAGCAGTTCTTC. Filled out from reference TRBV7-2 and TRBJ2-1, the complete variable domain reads GAGVSQSPSNKVTEKGKDVELRCDPISGHTALYWYRQSLGQGLEFLIYFQGNSAPDKSGLPSDRFSAERTGGSVSTLTIQRTQQEDSAVYLCASSPPGLAGLNEQFFGPGTRLTVL.

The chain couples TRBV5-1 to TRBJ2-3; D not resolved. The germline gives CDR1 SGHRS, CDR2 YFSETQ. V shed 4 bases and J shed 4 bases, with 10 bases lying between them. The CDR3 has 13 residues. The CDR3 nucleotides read TGCGCCAGCAGCCTAGATCCCGCAGATACGCAGTATTTT. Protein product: CASSLDPADTQYF.

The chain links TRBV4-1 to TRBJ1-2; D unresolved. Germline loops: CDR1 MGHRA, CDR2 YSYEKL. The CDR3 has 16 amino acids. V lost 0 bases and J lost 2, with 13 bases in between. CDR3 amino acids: CASSQDSESANYGYTF. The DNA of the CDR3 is TGCGCCAGCAGCCAAGATTCGGAGTCAGCCAACTATGGCTACACCTTC.

The DNA of the CDR3 is TGTGCCAGCATAGAGGAGGGGCTTGGCGGCTACACCTTC. This encodes CASIEEGLGGYTF. The rearrangement joins TRBV2 to TRBJ1-2; TRBD1 might be the D (5 bases). Trimming left V 7 bases short and J 8 bases short, with 17 bases between. Looked up from germline, CDR1 is SNHLY and CDR2 is FYNNEI. CDR3 length: 13 amino acids.

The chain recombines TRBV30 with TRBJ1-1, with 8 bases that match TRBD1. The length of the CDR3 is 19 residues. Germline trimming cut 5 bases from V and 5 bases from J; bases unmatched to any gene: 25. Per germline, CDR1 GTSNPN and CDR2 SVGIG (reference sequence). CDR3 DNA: TGTGCCTGGTCGGCCGGACAGGGCCAAGGGGACCTCCGTGGGACTGAAGCTTTCTTT. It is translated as CAWSAGQGQGDLRGTEAFF.

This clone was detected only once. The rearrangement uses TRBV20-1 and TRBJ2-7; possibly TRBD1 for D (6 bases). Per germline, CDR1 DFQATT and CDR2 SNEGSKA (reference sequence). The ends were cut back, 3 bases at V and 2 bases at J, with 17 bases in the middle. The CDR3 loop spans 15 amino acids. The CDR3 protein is CSASGRQENPYEQYF. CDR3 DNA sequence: TGCAGTGCTAGTGGGCGACAGGAAAACCCCTACGAGCAGTACTTC.